The present TCR beta chain was sequenced within a study of T cell changes during pregnancy in multiple sclerosis. This clone has just a few counts. Trimming took 4 bases from V and 6 from J; bases not matched to a gene: 10. Looked up from germline, CDR1 is SGDLS and CDR2 is YYNGEE. This CDR3 is built from 16 residues. Sequenced by immunoSEQ multiplex PCR; TCRdb stores in-frame clones only, minus some. The sample includes 71,000 or so clones, around nine tenths seen only once; the top ten take 0.95% to 1.5%. The gene calls are TRBV9 and TRBJ1-4; TRBD1 matches at 9 bases. This receptor was identified in a female donor with multiple sclerosis, enrolled in a pregnancy study. This material consisted of peripheral blood, taken in the third trimester of pregnancy. In DNA form, the CDR3 reads TGTGCCAGCAGCCCACACCCCGGGACAGGGTATGAAAAACTGTTTTTT. It codes for CASSPHPGTGYEKLFF.